The subject of this entry is one T cell receptor (beta chain). TCRdb's copy holds only in-frame clones and misses some; the assay was immunoSEQ multiplex PCR. The table shows about 730,000 clones, with 55% to 75% occurring only once. This sample was taken from a study of shared clonotypes between healthy human individuals. Losses at the gene ends were 4 bases for V and 6 bases for J; bases not matched to a gene: 10. CDR3 size: 15 residues. Germline assignment: CDR1 MDHEN and CDR2 SYDVKM. The TCR was taken from a young woman in good health. The chain has TRBV28 and TRBJ2-3, with 7 bases that match TRBD2. The sequenced material came from memory CD4+ T cells sorted from blood. Subset meaning: CD45RA-negative fraction. The DNA of the CDR3 is TGTGCCAGCAGTTCTAGCGGAGAGGGGATGGATACGCAGTATTTT. It translates to CASSSSGEGMDTQYF.